These T cell receptor beta chains were read from a single sample in a study of blood T cell repertoires in COVID-19. Sequencing was performed with immunoSEQ multiplex PCR; in TCRdb, only in-frame clones are kept and a portion is missing. The data contain 150,000 to 200,000 clones, over 65% of them singletons. Sequenced material: peripheral blood. Receptors were obtained from a man aged 60 to 75 with acute or convalescent COVID-19. CDR3s include the opening cysteine and the closing phenylalanine or tryptophan. D genes are given only for firm matches. The size entry is marked missing in some rows and otherwise reads once, few, many or a size class.

clone_size: NA
d_call: NA
j_call: TRBJ2-6
v_call: TRBV7-2
cdr3_nt: TGTGCCAGCAGCTTACTGGCCGGGACTGGGACCAACGTCCTGACTTTC
cdr3_aa: CASSLLAGTGTNVLTF

clone_size: NA
d_call: TRBD1
j_call: TRBJ1-2
v_call: TRBV6-2/TRBV6-3
cdr3_nt: TGTGCCAGCAGTTACTCATCGTGGAAAAGTACCGGGACAGCAAGAGGCTACACCTTC
cdr3_aa: CASSYSSWKSTGTARGYTF

clone_size: NA
d_call: NA
j_call: TRBJ2-7
v_call: TRBV10-2
cdr3_nt: TGCGCCAGCAGTGAATCACCAGACGAGCAGTACTTC
cdr3_aa: CASSESPDEQYF

clone_size: NA
d_call: NA
j_call: TRBJ2-1
v_call: TRBV11-2
cdr3_nt: TGTGCCAGCAGCTTAGATCCCGGGAGCTCCTACAATGAGCAGTTCTTC
cdr3_aa: CASSLDPGSSYNEQFF

clone_size: NA
d_call: TRBD1
j_call: TRBJ2-1
v_call: TRBV18
cdr3_nt: TGTGCCAGCTCACCGGGGACAGGGACGTTTAATGAGCAGTTCTTC
cdr3_aa: CASSPGTGTFNEQFF

clone_size: NA
d_call: TRBD1
j_call: TRBJ2-7
v_call: TRBV6-5
cdr3_nt: TGTGCCAGCAGTCGGACAGGTGCCTACGAGCAGTACTTC
cdr3_aa: CASSRTGAYEQYF

clone_size: NA
d_call: NA
j_call: TRBJ1-4
v_call: TRBV9
cdr3_nt: TGTGCCAGCAGCGCCCAGGGAGGGGAGGAAAAACTGTTTTTT
cdr3_aa: CASSAQGGEEKLFF

clone_size: NA
d_call: TRBD1
j_call: TRBJ1-6
v_call: TRBV7-3
cdr3_nt: TGTGCCAGCAGCTGGGGACAGGGGAGCGATTCACCCCTCCACTTT
cdr3_aa: CASSWGQGSDSPLHF

clone_size: NA
d_call: TRBD1
j_call: TRBJ2-1
v_call: TRBV27
cdr3_nt: TGTGCCAGCAGCGGGACAGCCAGCTCCTACAATGAGCAGTTCTTC
cdr3_aa: CASSGTASSYNEQFF

clone_size: NA
d_call: NA
j_call: TRBJ1-5
v_call: TRBV19
cdr3_nt: TGTGCCAGTAGTGCGACACTTAGCAATCAGCCCCAGCATTTT
cdr3_aa: CASSATLSNQPQHF

clone_size: NA
d_call: TRBD1
j_call: TRBJ2-7
v_call: TRBV15
cdr3_nt: TGTGCCACCAGCAGAGAAGGACAGGGCTACGAGCAGTACTTC
cdr3_aa: CATSREGQGYEQYF

clone_size: NA
d_call: NA
j_call: TRBJ2-7
v_call: TRBV6-2/TRBV6-3
cdr3_nt: TGTGCCAGCAGCTCAACAGGGTACCCCTCCTACGAGCAGTACTTC
cdr3_aa: CASSSTGYPSYEQYF

clone_size: NA
d_call: NA
j_call: TRBJ1-1
v_call: TRBV5-5
cdr3_nt: TGTGCCAGCAACCCTCCGGGGTTTATGAACACTGAAGCTTTCTTT
cdr3_aa: CASNPPGFMNTEAFF

clone_size: once
d_call: NA
j_call: TRBJ2-4
v_call: TRBV11-2
cdr3_nt: TGTGCCAGCAGCTTAGAGGGCAGCCTAGCCAAAAACATTCAGTACTTC
cdr3_aa: CASSLEGSLAKNIQYF

clone_size: NA
d_call: NA
j_call: TRBJ2-7
v_call: TRBV6-5
cdr3_nt: TGTGCCAGCAGTTACTCGAGGACAGTATCTTACGAGCAGTACTTC
cdr3_aa: CASSYSRTVSYEQYF

clone_size: few
d_call: TRBD2
j_call: TRBJ2-5
v_call: TRBV7-8
cdr3_nt: TGTGCCAGCAGCCCCCGGACTAGGGGAGAGACCCAGTACTTC
cdr3_aa: CASSPRTRGETQYF

clone_size: NA
d_call: TRBD1
j_call: TRBJ2-7
v_call: TRBV5-4
cdr3_nt: TGTGCCAGCAGCTTCTCCGGGACAGATTACGAGCAGTACTTC
cdr3_aa: CASSFSGTDYEQYF

clone_size: NA
d_call: NA
j_call: TRBJ2-3
v_call: TRBV2
cdr3_nt: TGTGCCAGCAGTGAAGCAGGGTCTAGCGCCGATACGCAGTATTTT
cdr3_aa: CASSEAGSSADTQYF

clone_size: few
d_call: NA
j_call: TRBJ2-7
v_call: TRBV4-3
cdr3_nt: TGCGCCAGCAGCCAAGATGGTCGCGGGGAACGGCAGTACTTC
cdr3_aa: CASSQDGRGERQYF

clone_size: NA
d_call: TRBD1
j_call: TRBJ2-1
v_call: TRBV27
cdr3_nt: TGTGCCAGCAGTTTCGGGACAGGGATCCACAATGAGCAGTTCTTC
cdr3_aa: CASSFGTGIHNEQFF

clone_size: NA
d_call: NA
j_call: TRBJ1-4
v_call: TRBV13
cdr3_nt: TGTGCCAGCAGCTTGTCTGGGGGCAACGAAAAACTGTTTTTT
cdr3_aa: CASSLSGGNEKLFF

clone_size: NA
d_call: NA
j_call: TRBJ2-1
v_call: TRBV5-1
cdr3_nt: TGCGCCAGCAGCTTGGGTTTCGGGGAAATGGAGCAGTTCTTC
cdr3_aa: CASSLGFGEMEQFF

clone_size: NA
d_call: TRBD1
j_call: TRBJ2-3
v_call: TRBV18
cdr3_nt: TGTGCCAGCTCACCGGGACAGGGGACAGATACGCAGTATTTT
cdr3_aa: CASSPGQGTDTQYF

clone_size: NA
d_call: TRBD1
j_call: TRBJ1-1
v_call: TRBV9
cdr3_nt: TGTGCCAGCGGGGGACAGGGGGCGCTTGACACTGAAGCTTTCTTT
cdr3_aa: CASGGQGALDTEAFF

clone_size: NA
d_call: TRBD1
j_call: TRBJ2-5
v_call: TRBV12-5
cdr3_nt: TGTGCTAGTGCCGGAACCGGCGGACAGGGCAGAGAGACCCAGTACTTC
cdr3_aa: CASAGTGGQGRETQYF

clone_size: once
d_call: TRBD1
j_call: TRBJ2-7
v_call: TRBV5-6
cdr3_nt: TGTGCCAGCAGCCCTGGACAGGGCGACTACGAGCAGTACTTC
cdr3_aa: CASSPGQGDYEQYF

clone_size: NA
d_call: NA
j_call: TRBJ1-2
v_call: TRBV19
cdr3_nt: TGTGCCAGTAGTATAGGAGGGGAGGGCTACATCTTC
cdr3_aa: CASSIGGEGYIF

clone_size: NA
d_call: NA
j_call: TRBJ1-5
v_call: TRBV19
cdr3_nt: TGTGCCAGTAGTATAGGAGGGCGGGGGTCCAATCAGCCCCAGCATTTT
cdr3_aa: CASSIGGRGSNQPQHF

clone_size: NA
d_call: TRBD1
j_call: TRBJ2-7
v_call: TRBV27
cdr3_nt: TGTGCCAGCAGTTCTCTAGGGACAGGCAAGTACGAGCAGTACTTC
cdr3_aa: CASSSLGTGKYEQYF

clone_size: NA
d_call: TRBD2
j_call: TRBJ2-1
v_call: TRBV5-1
cdr3_nt: TGCGCCAGCAGCTTGCGACCGGGACTAGCGGGGGGCCAGTACAATGAGCAGTTCTTC
cdr3_aa: CASSLRPGLAGGQYNEQFF

clone_size: NA
d_call: TRBD1
j_call: TRBJ2-2
v_call: TRBV29-1
cdr3_nt: TGCAGCGCCGCGCGAGGGACAGGGCTTAACACCGGGGAGCTGTTTTTT
cdr3_aa: CSAARGTGLNTGELFF

clone_size: NA
d_call: NA
j_call: TRBJ1-4
v_call: TRBV19
cdr3_nt: TGTGCCAGTAGTATGGGAGGGACCGCAACTAATGAAAAACTGTTTTTT
cdr3_aa: CASSMGGTATNEKLFF

clone_size: NA
d_call: NA
j_call: TRBJ2-7
v_call: TRBV2
cdr3_nt: TGTGCCAGCACCTTCGACAACTACGAGCAGTACTTC
cdr3_aa: CASTFDNYEQYF

clone_size: NA
d_call: NA
j_call: TRBJ2-5
v_call: TRBV29-1
cdr3_nt: TGCAGCGGGAGCCAAGAGACCCAGTACTTC
cdr3_aa: CSGSQETQYF

clone_size: NA
d_call: TRBD1
j_call: TRBJ2-7
v_call: TRBV3-1/TRBV3-2
cdr3_nt: TGTGCCAGCAGCCCGCCGGGACAGGGTTTCTACGAGCAGTACTTC
cdr3_aa: CASSPPGQGFYEQYF

clone_size: NA
d_call: NA
j_call: TRBJ2-5
v_call: TRBV7-8
cdr3_nt: TGTGCCAGCAGCTTATTAGACGGAGGGAGAGAGACCCAGTACTTC
cdr3_aa: CASSLLDGGRETQYF

clone_size: NA
d_call: NA
j_call: TRBJ2-5
v_call: TRBV10-3
cdr3_nt: TGTGCCACCGGCTTAGAGAAGGGGCAAGAGACCCAGTACTTC
cdr3_aa: CATGLEKGQETQYF

clone_size: few
d_call: TRBD1
j_call: TRBJ2-5
v_call: TRBV5-1
cdr3_nt: TGCGCCAGCAGAGGGACAGTTCAAGAGACCCAGTACTTC
cdr3_aa: CASRGTVQETQYF

clone_size: NA
d_call: NA
j_call: TRBJ1-1
v_call: TRBV27
cdr3_nt: TGTGCCAGCAGATCCGTCGGTACTGAAGCTTTCTTT
cdr3_aa: CASRSVGTEAFF